This TCR beta chain was captured by sequencing in a study of human thymus T cells. Thymus was obtained from resections taken during corrective heart surgery. The sample donors, healthy Finnish infants, were having corrective surgery for congenital heart defects. Sequenced by immunoSEQ multiplex PCR; TCRdb stores in-frame clones only, minus some. The repertoire has 86,000 or so clones, about 96% of them found once; the top ten carry 0.025% to 0.035%. Germline V CDR1 and CDR2: SGHRS, YFSETQ. The germline V and J ends were trimmed by 5 bases and 1 base, with 6 bases remaining between them. CDR3 length: 12 amino acids. Study-wide findings and caveats: Thymic repertoires of unrelated individuals were reported in related research to overlap highly. Apparent skewing of V and J gene usage characterized both thymic and blood repertoires.

This clone showed up just a few times. Its antigen remains unidentified. The clonotype originates from a boy in the first two years of life with a congenital heart defect but otherwise immunologically healthy. The rearrangement joins TRBV5-1 to TRBJ1-2; D call uncertain. The sequencing sample was made of thymus tissue. The CDR3 region is CASREGNYGYTF. The CDR3 DNA sequence: TGCGCCAGCAGGGAGGGTAACTATGGCTACACCTTC.